This T cell receptor (beta chain) was observed in a study of cytomegalovirus exposure and HLA in healthy donors. The study, taken as a whole, reports: 87-base-pair reads could not separate some V segments, including TRBV6-2 and TRBV6-3. A later analysis linked a missense variant in DCLRE1C to the trimming of TCR beta V and J genes. Follow-up analysis seemed to connect common viral pathogens with several of the most significant clusters identified.

With regard to this clone: Its antigen remains unknown.

Primers: 60 Vbeta forward and 13 Jbeta reverse. Clones were read by immunoSEQ multiplex PCR, and TCRdb kept only the in-frame ones, dropping some. The sample carries about 120,000 clones, 74% recorded once. The germline V gene has CDR1 SNHLY and CDR2 FYNNEI. The CDR3 loop spans 17 amino acids. V was pared by 6 bases and J by 5 bases, with 17 bases of the junction left unmatched. The specimen was PBMCs. The clonotype comes from a human donor in good health. The chain is built from TRBV2 and TRBJ1-2, with TRBD1 identical over 8 bases. The chain's CDR3 is CASRPGQGMDSSYGYTF. DNA of the CDR3: TGTGCCAGCAGGCCCGGACAGGGCATGGACTCTTCGTATGGCTACACCTTC.